What follows are 5 T cell receptor beta chains derived from one specimen sequenced in a study of T-cell memory formation after mild COVID-19. TCRdb used MiXCR to reprocess the 5' RACE reads, holding one entry per CDR3 protein. The table includes 250,000 to 300,000 distinct CDR3 sequences, about 17% detected once. Sequenced: PBMCs or a T cell subset sorted from them (not recorded which). The receptors stem from a man between 18 and 35 years old who had mild COVID-19 (a few samples of this study predate the infection). Cell type and time point are not known.

This chain links TRBV7-2 with TRBJ2-1, with D possibly TRBD2 on 5 matching bases. CDR1 SGHTA and CDR2 FQGNSA come from the germline V gene. This CDR3 spans 14 amino acids. V was trimmed by 1 base and J by 4 bases, leaving 8 bases between them. The DNA for the CDR3 is TGTGCCAGCAGCTTAGTAGAGGGATACAATGAGCAGTTCTTC. As protein: CASSLVEGYNEQFF.

The J gene is TRBJ2-1, the V gene TRBV5-1; D gene uncertain. Germline V lookup: CDR1 SGHRS, CDR2 YFSETQ. The CDR3 runs 13 residues. V was trimmed by 0 bases and J by 12 bases, leaving 13 bases between them. In DNA form, the CDR3 reads TGCGCCAGCAGCTTGGCCCAGGCCTGGGTGCAGTTCTTC. Translating gives CASSLAQAWVQFF. Complete variable domain (other parts from reference TRBV5-1 and TRBJ2-1): KAGVTQTPRYLIKTRGQQVTLSCSPISGHRSVSWYQQTPGQGLQFLFEYFSETQRNKGNFPGRFSGRQFSNSRSEMNVSTLELGDSALYLCASSLAQAWVQFFGPGTRLTVL.

At least ten counts were recorded for this clonotype. The rearrangement links TRBV7-9 to TRBJ1-4; D call uncertain. V was trimmed by 7 bases and J by 8 bases, leaving 11 bases between them. In germline, CDR1 is SEHNR, CDR2 FQNEAQ (reference sequence). The length of the CDR3 is 12 residues. CDR3 region: CASTPFGEKLFF. In nucleotides, the CDR3 is TGTGCCAGCACTCCCTTCGGGGAAAAACTGTTTTTT. Looking up the rest from reference TRBV7-9 and TRBJ1-4 gives the full variable domain: DTGVSQNPRHKITKRGQNVTFRCDPISEHNRLYWYRQTLGQGPEFLTYFQNEAQLEKSRLLSDRFSAERPKGSFSTLEIQRTEQGDSAMYLCASTPFGEKLFFGSGTQLSVL.

This clonotype was seen ten or more times. This chain connects TRBV7-9 to TRBJ2-5; D is ambiguous. The CDR3 is 12 residues long. In germline, CDR1 is SEHNR, CDR2 FQNEAQ (reference sequence). Trimming removed 6 bases at V and 3 bases at J, with 8 bases between. The CDR3 loop reads CASSRAEETQYF. The CDR3, as DNA: TGTGCCAGCAGTCGGGCAGAAGAGACCCAGTACTTC.

This clonotype was counted a few times. The rearrangement joins TRBV19 to TRBJ2-5, with TRBD1 as a possible D gene (6 bases). The CDR3 spans 15 residues. V dropped 0 bases and J dropped 0 bases, with 8 bases sitting between them. The germline V gene has CDR1 LNHDA and CDR2 SQIVND (reference sequence). The CDR3 here is CASSIDHRDQETQYF. CDR3 DNA: TGTGCCAGTAGTATAGATCACAGGGACCAAGAGACCCAGTACTTC.